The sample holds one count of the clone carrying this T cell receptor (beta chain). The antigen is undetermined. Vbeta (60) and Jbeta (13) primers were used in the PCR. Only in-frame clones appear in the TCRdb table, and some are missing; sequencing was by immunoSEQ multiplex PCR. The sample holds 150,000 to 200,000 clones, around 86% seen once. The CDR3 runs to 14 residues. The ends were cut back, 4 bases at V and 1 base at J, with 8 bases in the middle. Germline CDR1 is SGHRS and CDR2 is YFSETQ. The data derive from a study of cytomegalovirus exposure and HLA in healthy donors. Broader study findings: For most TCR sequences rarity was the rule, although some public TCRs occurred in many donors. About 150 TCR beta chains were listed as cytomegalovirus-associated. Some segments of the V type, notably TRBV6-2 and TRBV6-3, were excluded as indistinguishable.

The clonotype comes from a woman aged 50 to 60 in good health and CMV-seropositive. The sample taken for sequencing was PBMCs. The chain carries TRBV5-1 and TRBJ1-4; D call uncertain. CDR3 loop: CASSREGTNEKLFF. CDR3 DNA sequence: TGCGCCAGCAGCCGGGAGGGAACTAATGAAAAACTGTTTTTT. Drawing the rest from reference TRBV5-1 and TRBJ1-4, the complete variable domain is KAGVTQTPRYLIKTRGQQVTLSCSPISGHRSVSWYQQTPGQGLQFLFEYFSETQRNKGNFPGRFSGRQFSNSRSEMNVSTLELGDSALYLCASSREGTNEKLFFGSGTQLSVL.